Each of the 7 T cell receptor beta chains below was sequenced from the same sample in a study of neurological immune-mediated disorders. TCRdb re-derived calls from the 5' RACE reads in MiXCR, one entry per CDR3 protein. The table shows approximately 50,000 distinct CDR3 sequences, with 3% to 4.5% occurring only once. The sequencing sample was made of PBMCs. The receptor set was obtained from a man in his sixties with multiple sclerosis.

This clonotype appeared many times. This chain connects TRBV20-1 to TRBJ1-6; D not certain. Trimming shortened V by 6 bases and J by 7 bases, and 19 bases separated the two germline ends. Germline V gives CDR1 DFQATT, CDR2 SNEGSKA (reference sequence). This CDR3 has 15 amino acids. The CDR3 here is CSASDPGRRNSPLHF. DNA of the CDR3: TGCAGTGCCTCAGACCCGGGCAGGAGGAATTCACCCCTCCACTTT.

The sample holds many counts of this clonotype. The gene calls are TRBV7-2 and TRBJ2-5; unclear D gene. V lost 3 bases and J 2 bases, leaving 10 bases between the germline ends. Germline CDR1 is SGHTA and CDR2 is FQGNSA. The CDR3 has 14 amino acids. For the CDR3, the DNA is TGTGCCAGCAGCTTCGGTGGCCCACAAGAGACCCAGTACTTC. As protein: CASSFGGPQETQYF.

This clonotype was detected many times. The J gene is TRBJ2-7, the V gene TRBV11-2; 7 bases match TRBD2. V shed 5 bases and J 0 bases; nucleotides not matched to a gene: 10. The germline CDR1 and CDR2 sequences are SGHAT and FQNNGV. CDR3 size: 16 residues. The DNA of the CDR3 is TGTGCCAGCAGCCTTTATCGGGGGGAGCTCTCCTACGAGCAGTACTTC. Its translation: CASSLYRGELSYEQYF.

This clonotype was observed a handful of times. The chain is built from TRBV5-1 and TRBJ2-1, with D perhaps being TRBD1 or TRBD2 (5 bases each). Germline CDR1 SGHRS, CDR2 YFSETQ. Deletions cut 4 bases from V and 8 bases from J, with 13 bases between. The CDR3 is 13 amino acids. The CDR3 region is CASSPEWGYEQFF. The CDR3 DNA sequence: TGCGCCAGCAGCCCCGAGTGGGGGTATGAGCAGTTCTTC.

This clonotype was picked up many times. The chain uses TRBV20-1 and TRBJ2-3; D is possibly TRBD1 or TRBD2 (7 bases each). The CDR3 has 17 residues. CDR1 is DFQATT, CDR2 SNEGSKA, per germline (reference sequence). V lost 0 bases, J lost 2 bases, and 18 bases lay in between. CDR3 amino acids: CSARDQRGGTATDTQYF. The DNA for the CDR3 is TGCAGTGCTAGAGATCAAAGGGGGGGGACAGCCACAGATACGCAGTATTTT.

This clonotype occurred many times. This chain joins TRBV5-1 and TRBJ2-7; D remains ambiguous. There are 13 residues in the CDR3. Germline loops: CDR1 SGHRS, CDR2 YFSETQ. Deletions cut 0 bases from V and 6 bases from J, with 10 bases between. CDR3 residues: CASSLAMMGEQYF. The CDR3, as DNA: TGCGCCAGCAGCTTGGCCATGATGGGCGAGCAGTACTTC.

This clonotype was picked up many times. The V gene is TRBV20-1, the J gene TRBJ2-5, with 8 bases that match TRBD2. The trim removed 6 bases at V and 5 bases at J, leaving 2 bases unmatched. Per the germline V gene, CDR1 is DFQATT and CDR2 is SNEGSKA (reference sequence). The length of the CDR3 is 11 residues. CDR3 in DNA: TGCAGTGCGGGACTAGTTGAGACCCAGTACTTC. This sequence encodes CSAGLVETQYF.